This T cell receptor beta chain originates from a study of Tregs in tolerant kidney transplant recipients. Study-wide results and caveats: This study did not directly address biological reproducibility. The small number of patients limits these findings pending further validation. In tolerant patients, donor-specific Tregs outgrew total Tregs, suggesting antigen-driven expansion.

Clones were sequenced by immunoSEQ multiplex PCR, and TCRdb holds only the in-frame ones, with some missing. The repertoire has around 78,000 clones, approximately 90% of them found once; the top ten carry roughly 0.35%. Worth noting for this clone: What it binds is unknown.

Germline V gives CDR1 SGHVS, CDR2 FNYEAQ. Trimming removed 2 bases at V and 2 bases at J, with 6 bases between. This CDR3 is built from 14 residues. Sequenced here: Tregs from blood, sampled before the transplant. The V and J genes are TRBV7-6 and TRBJ1-4; D gene unclear. The TCR originated in a human donor who received a combined kidney and bone marrow transplant. The CDR3 loop is CASSLRVTNEKLFF. The DNA of the CDR3 is TGTGCCAGCAGCTTAAGGGTCACTAATGAAAAACTGTTTTTT.